One sample yielded the 4 T cell receptor beta chains listed below, sequenced in a study of T cell responses to AZD1222 COVID-19 vaccine. Sequencing was performed with immunoSEQ multiplex PCR; in TCRdb, only in-frame clones are kept and a portion is missing. The sample carries about 120,000 clones, more than 85% recorded once. Sample: peripheral blood, taken on day 0 of AZD1222 vaccination. These receptors were taken from an adult in good health.

The genes are TRBV28 and TRBJ2-7; the D is unclear. The CDR3 contains 13 residues. Germline V gives CDR1 MDHEN, CDR2 SYDVKM. V was shortened by 6 bases and J by 3 bases, with 12 bases between the two germline ends. DNA of the CDR3: TGTGCCAGCAGCCCCCCCCGCGGCTACGAGCAGTACTTC. Its translation: CASSPPRGYEQYF.

The CDR3 sequence is CSVEAVLNTEAFF. DNA for the CDR3: TGCAGCGTTGAAGCGGTCTTGAACACTGAAGCTTTCTTT. The chain couples TRBV29-1 to TRBJ1-1; D remains unclear. The CDR3 extends over 13 amino acids. V was pared by 1 base and J by 0 bases, with 6 bases between. Germline V gene sequence: CDR1 SQVTM, CDR2 ANQGSEA.

This chain links TRBV7-9 with TRBJ2-3; no clear D gene. The CDR3 spans 12 residues. Looked up from germline, CDR1 is SEHNR and CDR2 is FQNEAQ (reference sequence). The V end lost 0 bases, the J end lost 14 bases, and 12 bases lay between the germline ends. CDR3 loop: CASSLADLGLYF. The CDR3 DNA reads TGTGCCAGCAGCTTAGCCGATCTGGGGTTGTATTTT.

CDR3 amino acids: CASSGDTIYF. CDR3 DNA sequence: TGTGCCAGCAGTGGCGACACCATATATTTT. The J gene is TRBJ1-3, the V gene TRBV28, with D unclear. V was clipped by 5 bases and J by 8 bases, with 4 bases between them. CDR3 length equals 10 residues. Germline V CDR1 and CDR2: MDHEN, SYDVKM.